Listed here is a single TCR beta chain. Antigen: not known. The data stem from a study of shared clonotypes between healthy human individuals. Each replicate PCR on the sorted subsets used approximately 180 ng DNA (approximately 27,000 T cell genomes). Sequencing was performed with immunoSEQ multiplex PCR; in TCRdb, only in-frame clones are kept and a portion is missing. The top ten clones hold 0.85% to 1.2% of a sample with just over 2,000,000 clones, about 95% of them seen once. Study-level points and caveats: Only blood underwent sampling, and tissue repertoires likely differ.

The CDR3 has 14 amino acids. V lost 0 bases and J 2 bases, leaving 8 bases between the germline ends. In germline, CDR1 is MNHEY, CDR2 SMNVEV (reference sequence). Naivety among CD8 cells was defined by CD45RO negativity and positive CCR7 selection, thereby excluding terminally differentiated effector memory CD45RA+ cells. The sample comprised naive CD8+ T cells sorted from blood. The J gene is TRBJ2-7, the V gene TRBV27; TRBD1 is a possible D gene (5 bases). This TCR was sampled from a man between 18 and 35 years old in good health. The CDR3 reads CASSLSARAYEQYF. CDR3 DNA: TGTGCCAGCAGTTTATCGGCCAGGGCCTACGAGCAGTACTTC.